This paragraph covers one TCR beta chain sequence. Its antigen remains unknown. The data stem from a study of shared clonotypes between healthy human individuals. Findings and caveats of the study: Researchers sampled blood only, noting tissue repertoires likely differ.

Negatively enriched CD4+ T cells were divided by CD45RA into naive and memory. CDR1 GTSNPN and CDR2 SVGIG come from the germline V gene (reference sequence). This CDR3 has 13 residues. Trimming removed 2 bases at V and 2 bases at J, with 10 bases between. Method: immunoSEQ multiplex PCR; TCRdb's copy keeps in-frame clones and lacks some. The sample has 2 million to 2.5 million clones, nearly 97% seen once. The origin of this receptor is a man aged 18 to 30 in good health. The chain combines TRBV30 with TRBJ2-7; D is unresolved. Sequenced input: naive CD4+ T cells sorted from blood. Documented subset: CD45RA+ positively selected. CDR3 sequence: CAWSPIGAYEQYF. The DNA of the CDR3 is TGTGCCTGGAGTCCGATAGGAGCCTACGAGCAGTACTTC.